Given below is one TCR beta chain in context. Its antigen is unknown. This record comes from a study of T cells expressing NK-cell markers. Study background: Eight donors were sequenced, seven testing HCMV-seropositive and one testing seronegative.

Study observations and caveats: Whether expanded NKG2C+ T cell clones recognized HCMV stayed uncertain. Four donors likewise had their CD3+CD56-NKG2C+ fraction led by these clonotypes.

No DNA is given; TCRdb re-called the 5' RACE reads and lists each CDR3 protein once. The clone table shows hundreds of thousands of distinct CDR3 sequences, with the ten largest holding 4.2%. The CDR3 sequence is 14 residues long. The V gene's germline CDR1 is SQVTM and CDR2 ANQGSEA. The sequence was obtained from a woman between 18 and 70 years old in good health. The chain couples TRBV29-1 to TRBJ1-2. The sequencing input was blood T cells: a sorted CD56 or NKG2C T cell subset, CD4+ or CD8+ T cells, or bulk PBMC T cells (not recorded which). CDR3 in amino acids: CSVAPGTAGYGYTF.